The 18 T cell receptor beta chains in this list originate from one sample, sequenced in a study of blood T cell repertoires in COVID-19. Produced via immunoSEQ multiplex PCR; TCRdb's table is partial and in-frame only. The sample consists of 200,000 to 300,000 clones, around four fifths of them appearing once. The sample consisted of peripheral blood. These receptors were collected from a woman aged 55-75 years with active or convalescent COVID-19.

The chain's CDR3 is CASSGAGGPYNEQFF. The CDR3 nucleotides read TGTGCCAGCAGTGGAGCGGGAGGGCCCTACAATGAGCAGTTCTTC. V and J are TRBV2 and TRBJ2-1; 10 positions match TRBD2. The CDR3 spans 15 residues. J lost 2 bases, V lost 4 bases, and 2 bases had no gene match. Germline lookup yields CDR1 SNHLY and CDR2 FYNNEI.

The chain employs TRBV5-1 and TRBJ2-5, with D maybe TRBD1 (5 bases). The V end lost 2 bases, the J end lost 3 bases, and 8 bases lay between the germline ends. The CDR3 extends over 13 amino acids. Germline CDR1 SGHRS, CDR2 YFSETQ. The CDR3 here is CASSLGAEETQYF. The CDR3 nucleotides read TGCGCCAGCAGCTTAGGGGCTGAAGAGACCCAGTACTTC. The whole variable domain, filled in from reference TRBV5-1 and TRBJ2-5, reads KAGVTQTPRYLIKTRGQQVTLSCSPISGHRSVSWYQQTPGQGLQFLFEYFSETQRNKGNFPGRFSGRQFSNSRSEMNVSTLELGDSALYLCASSLGAEETQYFGPGTRLLVL.

This clone appeared once. V is TRBV15 and J is TRBJ1-2, with D possibly matching TRBD1 (6 bases). The CDR3 extends over 16 amino acids. Germline V gives CDR1 LNHNV, CDR2 YYDKDF (reference sequence). Trimming pared 5 bases from V and 4 bases from J, leaving 20 bases between. In DNA form, the CDR3 reads TGTGCCACCAGCCCAGAGCGGGGGCTCGGCGGCTATGGCTACACCTTC. Translation gives CATSPERGLGGYGYTF.

The CDR3 DNA is TGTGCCAGCAGCTTAGTCACCCAGGGGAGCAATGAGCAGTTCTTC. Translation: CASSLVTQGSNEQFF. The chain joins TRBV11-3 to TRBJ2-1; a possible D gene is TRBD1 (6 bases). Germline V lookup: CDR1 SGHNT, CDR2 YENEEA. The V and J ends lost 1 base and 6 bases respectively, with 13 bases between them. The CDR3 is made up of 15 amino acids.

This clone was detected only a few times. CDR3 residues: CASSLEPQAWNTGELFF. CDR3 in DNA: TGTGCCAGCAGCTTAGAACCCCAGGCGTGGAACACCGGGGAGCTGTTTTTT. The J gene is TRBJ2-2, the V gene TRBV13; no firm D call. This CDR3 is built from 17 residues. Germline V gene lookup returns CDR1 PRHDT and CDR2 FYEKMQ (reference sequence). The V end was cut by 1 base, the J end by 1 base, with 13 bases between. Together with reference TRBV13 and TRBJ2-2, the CDR3 gives the full variable domain: AAGVIQSPRHLIKEKRETATLKCYPIPRHDTVYWYQQGPGQDPQFLISFYEKMQSDKGSIPDRFSAQQFSDYHSELNMSSLELGDSALYFCASSLEPQAWNTGELFFGEGSRLTVL.

The V call is TRBV7-6, the J call TRBJ2-1; 9 bases fit TRBD2. J lost 2 bases, V lost 4 bases, and 6 bases had no gene match. The CDR3 consists of 16 residues. CDR1 and CDR2 (germline): SGHVS, FNYEAQ. This chain's CDR3 is CASSSSGVGPYNEQFF. The CDR3 coding sequence is TGTGCCAGCAGCTCTAGCGGGGTAGGGCCCTACAATGAGCAGTTCTTC.

This rearrangement joins TRBV12-5 to TRBJ2-1, with a weak D call TRBD2 (7 bases). Germline V gene lookup returns CDR1 LGHNT and CDR2 FRNRAP. The CDR3 runs to 15 residues. Trimming took 3 bases from V and 1 from J, leaving 10 bases between them. CDR3 amino acids: CASGFGGASYNEQFF. CDR3 nucleotides: TGTGCTAGTGGTTTTGGGGGGGCTTCCTACAATGAGCAGTTCTTC.

The genes are TRBV6-5 and TRBJ2-1, with 10 nucleotides matching TRBD2. The germline V gene encodes CDR1 MNHEY and CDR2 SVGAGI. V lost 6 bases and J lost 9; bases outside the gene matches: 8. The CDR3 contains 14 residues. CDR3 coding DNA: TGTGCCAGCAGGGTGGGATTAGCGGGAGGTGAGCAGTTCTTC. Encoded protein: CASRVGLAGGEQFF.

V is TRBV4-1 and J is TRBJ2-2, with D perhaps matching TRBD1 (5 bases). The CDR3 extends over 17 amino acids. The ends were cut back, 4 bases at V and 2 bases at J, with 17 bases in the middle. Germline CDR1 MGHRA, CDR2 YSYEKL. CDR3 DNA: TGCGCCAGCAGCCCGAGCCCCTTCGACAGTAACACCGGGGAGCTGTTTTTT. Encoded protein: CASSPSPFDSNTGELFF.

The V gene is TRBV6-5, the J gene TRBJ2-5; 7 bases map to TRBD1. CDR1 and CDR2 from the germline V gene are MNHEY and SVGAGI. The J segment lost 5 bases and the V segment lost 5 bases, leaving 11 bases of the junction unmatched. The CDR3 is made up of 15 amino acids. CDR3: CASSPTTGVWETQYF. In DNA form, the CDR3 reads TGTGCCAGCAGTCCGACCACAGGGGTGTGGGAGACCCAGTACTTC.

The chain has TRBV25-1 and TRBJ2-5; the D is unclear. CDR1 and CDR2 (germline): MGHDK, SYGVNS. CDR3 length equals 14 residues. Trimming pared 2 bases from V and 1 base from J, leaving 8 bases between. The CDR3 coding sequence is TGTGCCAGCAGTGAACGAGGTTTCCAAGAGACCCAGTACTTC. Residues: CASSERGFQETQYF.

This sequence joins TRBV5-1 and TRBJ2-3; 10 nucleotides agree with TRBD2. After removal of 1 base from V and 4 bases from J, the junction contained 3 bases not matched to a gene. Germline CDR1 and CDR2: SGHRS and YFSETQ. The CDR3 has 15 residues. The CDR3 protein is CASSLLAGDPDTQYF. CDR3 nucleotides: TGCGCCAGCAGCTTGCTAGCGGGAGACCCAGATACGCAGTATTTT.

The J gene is TRBJ1-6, the V gene TRBV5-3; no reliable D call. TRBV5-3 is identified as an open reading frame with a role that is uncertain. Trimming took off 4 bases at V and 6 bases at J, with 17 bases between the two ends. The CDR3 extends over 16 amino acids. In DNA, the CDR3 is TGTGCCAGAAGCGGGGTTGCAGCGGCCCTTAATTCACCCCTCCACTTT. Protein sequence: CARSGVAAALNSPLHF.

J is TRBJ2-4 and V is TRBV2; TRBD1 aligns across 7 bases. The CDR3 length is 16 residues. V lost 4 bases and J lost 3; bases outside the gene matches: 9. Germline CDR1 is SNHLY and CDR2 is FYNNEI. CDR3 sequence: CASSGKQGLVKNIQYF. DNA of the CDR3: TGTGCCAGCAGTGGTAAACAGGGGTTGGTCAAAAACATTCAGTACTTC. Together with reference TRBV2 and TRBJ2-4, the CDR3 gives the full variable domain: EPEVTQTPSHQVTQMGQEVILRCVPISNHLYFYWYRQILGQKVEFLVSFYNNEISEKSEIFDDQFSVERPDGSNFTLKIRSTKLEDSAMYFCASSGKQGLVKNIQYFGAGTRLSVL.

J is TRBJ2-7 and V is TRBV11-1; TRBD1 agrees at 7 bases. Losses at the gene ends were 5 bases for V and 2 bases for J; bases not matched to a gene: 6. Germline V CDR1 and CDR2: SGHAT, FQDESV (reference sequence). The length of the CDR3 is 14 residues. The DNA for the CDR3 is TGTGCCAGCAGCCTGGGAACAGGGGCCTACGAGCAGTACTTC. Protein product: CASSLGTGAYEQYF.

This clone occurred a few times. This chain joins TRBV12-5 and TRBJ2-5; TRBD1 matches 10 bases. After removal of 6 bases from V and 3 bases from J, the junction contained 7 bases not matched to a gene. The CDR3 sequence is 15 residues long. The germline V gene has CDR1 LGHNT and CDR2 FRNRAP. The CDR3 loop reads CASGQGQGVEETQYF. In DNA form, the CDR3 reads TGTGCTAGTGGCCAAGGACAGGGGGTGGAAGAGACCCAGTACTTC.

The chain joins TRBV19 to TRBJ1-1; TRBD1 might be the D (5 bases). This CDR3 has 15 amino acids. CDR1 LNHDA and CDR2 SQIVND come from the germline V gene (reference sequence). V lost 5 bases and J lost 2, with 15 bases in between. The CDR3 is CASSPATTVNTEAFF. The CDR3 nucleotides read TGTGCCAGTAGTCCGGCCACGACAGTAAACACTGAAGCTTTCTTT. The complete variable domain, with remaining parts taken from reference TRBV19 and TRBJ1-1, reads DGGITQSPKYLFRKEGQNVTLSCEQNLNHDAMYWYRQDPGQGLRLIYYSQIVNDFQKGDIAEGYSVSREKKESFPLTVTSAQKNPTAFYLCASSPATTVNTEAFFGQGTRLTVV.

This sequence joins TRBV30 and TRBJ2-2, with a possible D match to TRBD1 (6 bases). The CDR3 is 16 residues long. CDR1 and CDR2 from the germline V gene are GTSNPN and SVGIG (reference sequence). Trimming pared 3 bases from V and 2 bases from J, leaving 16 bases between. CDR3 residues: CAWSLLRTVNTGELFF. CDR3 in DNA: TGTGCCTGGAGCCTCCTTAGGACAGTTAACACCGGGGAGCTGTTTTTT.